This T cell receptor beta chain was observed in a study of cytomegalovirus exposure and HLA in healthy donors. Whole-study results and caveats: The authors assumed roughly uniform sequencing depth across donors for presence/absence analyses. Analyzed later, association rates of TCRs varied across HLA loci, with DRB1 most and HLA-C fewest. Later analysis showed most CMV-associated TCR beta chains appearing HLA-restricted.

The ends lost 3 bases at V and 2 bases at J; junction bases unmatched: 8. Germline CDR1 reads MDHEN; CDR2 reads SYDVKM. This CDR3 comprises 16 residues. While unrecorded immune exposures were likely, the donors were nominally healthy when sampled. The study ran its PCR with 60 Vbeta and 13 Jbeta primers. Method: immunoSEQ multiplex PCR; TCRdb's copy keeps in-frame clones and lacks some. Of around 170,000 clones detected, roughly 80% appear once; the ten largest clones hold 0.7% to 0.95%. On this clone itself: Antigen: not known.

This receptor was taken from a woman between 18 and 29 years old in good health and CMV-seronegative. Sequencing was carried out using PBMCs. This sequence joins TRBV28 and TRBJ2-3, with 7 bases that match TRBD2. CDR3 sequence (DNA): TGTGCCAGCAGTTTTGTGCTAGCGGATTCCACAGATACGCAGTATTTT. The encoded protein is CASSFVLADSTDTQYF.